Given below is one T cell receptor (beta chain) in context. Germline V gene lookup returns CDR1 SQVTM and CDR2 ANQGSEA. CDR3 size: 10 residues. Trimming shortened V by 1 base and J by 8 bases, and 3 bases separated the two germline ends. This entry belongs to a study of blood T cells in healthy people across ages. Isolation of PBMCs gave at least 6.5 million cells per sample. A second PCR of roughly 7 to 11 cycles used a sample-barcoded 5' primer and a J-beta primer mix. A template-switch adaptor containing 12 random nucleotides labeled each cDNA molecule. TCRdb reprocessed the 5' RACE reads via MiXCR and lists one record per CDR3 protein. The data contain about 620,000 distinct CDR3 sequences, about 50% of them singletons.

What was sequenced was blood. This sequence originates from a woman older than 75 in good health. J is TRBJ2-1 and V is TRBV29-1; no firm D call. DNA for the CDR3: TGCAGCGTTGAAGGGGATGAGCAGTTCTTC. Translated: CSVEGDEQFF.